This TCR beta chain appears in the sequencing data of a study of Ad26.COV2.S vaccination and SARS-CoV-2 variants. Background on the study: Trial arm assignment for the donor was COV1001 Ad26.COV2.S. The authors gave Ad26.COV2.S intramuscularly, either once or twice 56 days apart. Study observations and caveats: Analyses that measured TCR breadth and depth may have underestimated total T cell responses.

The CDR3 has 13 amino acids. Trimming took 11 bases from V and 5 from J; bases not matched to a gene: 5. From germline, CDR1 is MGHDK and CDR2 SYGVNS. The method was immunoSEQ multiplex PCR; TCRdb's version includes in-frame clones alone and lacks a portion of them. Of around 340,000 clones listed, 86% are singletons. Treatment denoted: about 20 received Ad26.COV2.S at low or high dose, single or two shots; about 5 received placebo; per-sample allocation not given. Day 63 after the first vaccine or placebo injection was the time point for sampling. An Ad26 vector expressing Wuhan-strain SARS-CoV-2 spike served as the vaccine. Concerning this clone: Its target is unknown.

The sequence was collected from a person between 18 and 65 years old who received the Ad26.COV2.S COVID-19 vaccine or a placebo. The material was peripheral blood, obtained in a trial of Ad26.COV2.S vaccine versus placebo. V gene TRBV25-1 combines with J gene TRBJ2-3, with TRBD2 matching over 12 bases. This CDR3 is CAVTSGSLDTQYF. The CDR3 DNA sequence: TGTGCCGTGACTAGCGGGAGTTTAGATACGCAGTATTTT.